This T cell receptor (beta chain) was recorded in a study of blood T cell repertoires in COVID-19. In the study overall: Sites in the United States, Italy and Spain provided acute and convalescent COVID-19 samples. The analysed material was cDNA or gDNA that came from T cells, B-cell-depleted T cells, or PBMCs.

Here immunoSEQ multiplex PCR was the method, and the copy in TCRdb shows in-frame clones only, minus some. The sample includes about 91,000 clones, 60% to 85% of them seen just once. CDR3 length equals 14 residues. In germline, CDR1 is SGHRS, CDR2 YFSETQ. The ends lost 4 bases at V and 5 bases at J; junction bases unmatched: 7. The rearrangement joins TRBV5-1 to TRBJ1-2; 8 nucleotides align to TRBD1. The sequenced sample consisted of peripheral blood. The TCR originated in a woman older than 75 with acute or convalescent COVID-19. The chain's CDR3 is CASSPGQAIYGYTF. The CDR3 DNA is TGCGCCAGCAGCCCGGGACAGGCTATATATGGCTACACCTTC.